This T cell receptor (beta chain) derives from a study of cytotoxic CD8 clonotypes in ibrutinib-treated CLL. Study results and limitations: Collection times varied between progressing and sustained-remission patients. Public clonotypes were rare and shrank or held steady on treatment.

About this clone itself: Its specificity is unknown.

The repertoire was sequenced with immunoSEQ multiplex PCR; TCRdb's copy has only in-frame clones and lacks some. The sample has tens of thousands of clones, 69% seen once. V shed 1 base and J shed 1 base, with 11 bases lying between them. There are 15 residues in the CDR3. Germline lookup yields CDR1 SGHNT and CDR2 YYREEE (reference sequence). The TCR sequence derives from a human donor with chronic lymphocytic leukemia. This sequence joins TRBV5-4 and TRBJ1-1; D is perhaps TRBD1 (5 bases). Material: PBMCs, obtained after 12 months of ibrutinib treatment. The CDR3 reads CASSLPGLRNTEAFF. CDR3 in DNA: TGTGCCAGCAGCTTGCCAGGGCTAAGGAACACTGAAGCTTTCTTT.